One sample yielded the 4 T cell receptor beta chains listed below, sequenced in a study of neurological immune-mediated disorders. MiXCR was run by TCRdb on the 5' RACE reads, yielding one entry per CDR3 protein. The top ten clones hold 1.3% of a sample with under 80,000 distinct CDR3 sequences, roughly 3.6% of them seen once. The specimen sequenced was PBMCs. These receptors were collected from a man in his thirties or forties with multiple sclerosis.

The rearrangement uses TRBV20-1 and TRBJ1-2, with D unclear. Germline V CDR1 and CDR2: DFQATT, SNEGSKA (reference sequence). This CDR3 is 13 amino acids long. With 0 bases removed from V and 4 bases from J, the gap between germline ends came to 9 bases. In DNA, the CDR3 is TGCAGTGCTAGAGATTTAGACACCTATGGCTACACCTTC. It specifies CSARDLDTYGYTF.

This clonotype was recorded many times. The chain combines TRBV5-1 with TRBJ2-5; perhaps TRBD1 as D (6 bases). This CDR3 spans 15 amino acids. Trimming stripped 3 bases from V and 0 bases from J, with 12 bases between. Germline assignment: CDR1 SGHRS and CDR2 YFSETQ. CDR3 coding DNA: TGCGCCAGCAGCTGGGGGACACCGTACCAAGAGACCCAGTACTTC. It codes for CASSWGTPYQETQYF.

This clonotype was recorded at least ten times. This chain connects TRBV28 to TRBJ1-5, with TRBD1 identical over 10 bases. This CDR3 has 15 residues. Looked up from germline, CDR1 is MDHEN and CDR2 is SYDVKM. Unmatched junction bases numbered 8, after V lost 5 bases and J lost 7 bases. The CDR3 spells CASSKRTGGWQPQHF. The CDR3 region has the DNA TGTGCCAGCAGTAAGCGGACAGGGGGGTGGCAGCCCCAGCATTTT.

This clonotype was counted at least ten times. The chain uses TRBV27 and TRBJ2-7; possibly TRBD1 for D (6 bases). This CDR3 comprises 13 residues. Germline CDR1 reads MNHEY; CDR2 reads SMNVEV (reference sequence). With 4 bases removed from V and 3 bases from J, the gap between germline ends came to 10 bases. CDR3 DNA sequence: TGTGCCAGCAGTTCCAGGGGTGGCTACGAGCAGTACTTC. It translates to CASSSRGGYEQYF.